Presented here are 23 T cell receptor beta chains from one specimen sequenced in a study of blood T cell repertoires in COVID-19. This table comes from immunoSEQ multiplex PCR, and its TCRdb copy is limited to in-frame clones, with some not included. The sample contains about 100,000 clones, around four fifths of which appear only once. The material sequenced was peripheral blood. The receptor set was obtained from a man aged 50-59 years with active or convalescent COVID-19.

V and J are TRBV7-3 and TRBJ1-1, with D maybe TRBD1 (6 bases). V was trimmed by 5 bases and J by 2 bases, leaving 9 bases between them. This CDR3 is built from 13 residues. The germline gives CDR1 SGHTA, CDR2 FQGTGA. The DNA for the CDR3 is TGTGCCAGCAGCACACAGGGAAACACTGAAGCTTTCTTT. Residues: CASSTQGNTEAFF.

The V gene is TRBV10-3, the J gene TRBJ1-1; D remains unclear. The V and J ends lost 10 bases and 6 bases respectively, with 15 bases between them. The CDR3 has 12 residues. Germline CDR1 is ENHRY and CDR2 is SYGVKD. The CDR3 is CATRGGVAEAFF. CDR3 DNA sequence: TGTGCCACCCGGGGTGGGGTGGCTGAAGCTTTCTTT.

With respect to this clone: The junction departs from the called germline gene at one end, perhaps through a read error. The chain combines TRBV7-7 with TRBJ2-5; 9 positions agree with TRBD1. The CDR3 sequence is 15 residues long. CDR1 is SSHAT, CDR2 FNYEAQ, per germline (reference sequence). CDR3 nucleotide sequence: TGTGCTAGCAGCTTAGGGGGACAGGGTCAAGAGACCCAGTACTTC. Amino acid sequence: CASSLGGQGQETQYF.

This chain links TRBV5-1 with TRBJ2-1, with a tentative D call TRBD2 (6 bases). This CDR3 contains 16 residues. Per the germline V gene, CDR1 is SGHRS and CDR2 is YFSETQ. With 4 bases removed from V and 3 bases from J, the gap between germline ends came to 17 bases. The chain's CDR3 is CASSVGGAESYNEQFF. The CDR3 DNA is TGCGCCAGCAGCGTTGGCGGGGCAGAAAGCTACAATGAGCAGTTCTTC.

V is TRBV5-6 and J is TRBJ1-1, with D possibly matching TRBD1 (5 bases). From germline, CDR1 is SGHDT and CDR2 YYEEEE. This CDR3 region has 14 residues. V was clipped by 0 bases and J by 2 bases, with 8 bases between them. The CDR3 loop is CASSLGRTNTEAFF. The CDR3 nucleotides are TGTGCCAGCAGCTTGGGGCGGACAAACACTGAAGCTTTCTTT.

This clone was observed once. J is TRBJ1-5 and V is TRBV7-8, with 8 positions matching TRBD1. With 4 bases clipped from V and 11 bases from J, the junction kept 10 bases outside the gene matches. Germline values: CDR1 SGHVS, CDR2 FQNEAQ. This CDR3 has 14 residues. The CDR3 coding sequence is TGTGCCAGCAGCTCTCAGGGGGCTCAAGTGACCCAGCATTTT. Translation: CASSSQGAQVTQHF.

As for this clone: One end of the junction fails to match germline, which may point to a read error. This chain uses TRBV7-9 with TRBJ1-6; D is perhaps TRBD1 (6 bases). CDR3 length: 14 amino acids. Per germline, CDR1 SEHNR and CDR2 FQNEAQ (reference sequence). CDR3 in DNA: TGTGCCAGCAGCTTAACAGGGTATAACTCACCCCTCCACTTT. It translates to CASSLTGYNSPLHF.

The chain combines TRBV9 with TRBJ1-4, with 8 positions matching TRBD1. Germline lookup yields CDR1 SGDLS and CDR2 YYNGEE. Germline trimming cut 4 bases from V and 2 bases from J; bases unmatched to any gene: 4. This CDR3 is built from 15 residues. CDR3 nucleotide sequence: TGTGCCAGCAGCACCCGACAGGGGACTAATGAAAAACTGTTTTTT. This codes for CASSTRQGTNEKLFF.

This chain joins TRBV5-5 and TRBJ1-4; TRBD1 might be the D (6 bases). Germline V gene sequence: CDR1 SGHKS, CDR2 YYEKEE (reference sequence). V dropped 5 bases and J dropped 7 bases, with 18 bases sitting between them. There are 15 residues in the CDR3. CDR3 nucleotides: TGTGCCAGCAGTCCCCTACAGGGAAGATTTGAAAAACTGTTTTTT. Its protein product is CASSPLQGRFEKLFF.

This chain uses TRBV10-3 with TRBJ1-5; no firm D call. The germline V gene encodes CDR1 ENHRY and CDR2 SYGVKD. Trimming pared 6 bases from V and 0 bases from J, leaving 12 bases between. This CDR3 contains 15 residues. The CDR3 sequence: CAIRKDIYSNQPQHF. The CDR3 region has the DNA TGTGCCATCAGGAAAGACATTTATAGCAATCAGCCCCAGCATTTT.

The V and J genes are TRBV28 and TRBJ1-2, with a tentative D call TRBD1 (5 bases). Germline V gene data show CDR1 as MDHEN and CDR2 as SYDVKM. The length of the CDR3 is 13 residues. V lost 2 bases, J lost 8 bases, and 12 bases lay in between. CDR3 sequence (DNA): TGTGCCAGCAGTTTAACCGACAGTGGCGGCTACACCTTC. This translates into CASSLTDSGGYTF.

A remark on this clone: One end of the junction fails to match germline, which may point to a read error. This sequence joins TRBV7-7 and TRBJ2-7; 10 bases line up with TRBD2. The length of the CDR3 is 14 residues. The V gene's germline CDR1 is SSHAT and CDR2 FNYEAQ (reference sequence). DNA for the CDR3: TGTGCTAGCAGCTTAGCGGGGGGTTCCTACGAGCAGTACTTC. Translated: CASSLAGGSYEQYF.

This chain joins TRBV7-2 and TRBJ1-2, with D possibly matching TRBD1 (5 bases). Germline CDR1 is SGHTA and CDR2 is FQGNSA. V was clipped by 1 base and J by 4 bases, with 7 bases between them. CDR3 length equals 13 residues. CDR3 protein: CASSLGGVYGYTF. The CDR3 coding sequence is TGTGCCAGCAGCTTAGGGGGCGTCTATGGCTACACCTTC.

The rearrangement links TRBV19 to TRBJ2-1; TRBD1 might be the D (5 bases). The CDR3 runs 17 residues. CDR1 is LNHDA and CDR2 is SQIVND in the germline V gene (reference sequence). Trimming removed 5 bases at V and 7 bases at J, with 24 bases between. The CDR3 nucleotides are TGTGCCAGTAGTGTGGGTGGCGGTCGTCCTGGGGCAAATGAGCAGTTCTTC. Translated, it gives CASSVGGGRPGANEQFF. Supplemented by reference TRBV19 and TRBJ2-1, the full variable domain reads DGGITQSPKYLFRKEGQNVTLSCEQNLNHDAMYWYRQDPGQGLRLIYYSQIVNDFQKGDIAEGYSVSREKKESFPLTVTSAQKNPTAFYLCASSVGGGRPGANEQFFGPGTRLTVL.

The V call is TRBV12-3 or TRBV12-4, the J call TRBJ2-1; perhaps TRBD1 as D (6 bases). V lost 4 bases and J 8 bases, leaving 12 bases between the germline ends. The CDR3 loop spans 13 amino acids. The CDR3 spells CASSWDISYEQFF. The CDR3 DNA reads as TGTGCCAGCAGTTGGGACATCTCCTATGAGCAGTTCTTC.

The chain combines TRBV7-9 with TRBJ2-7, with D possibly being TRBD2 (6 bases). Germline CDR1 and CDR2: SEHNR and FQNEAQ (reference sequence). This CDR3 is built from 15 residues. The V and J ends lost 7 bases and 2 bases respectively, with 18 bases between them. In nucleotides, the CDR3 is TGTGCCAGCATCCCAGGTGGAGGGGAGACCTACGAGCAGTACTTC. Translating gives CASIPGGGETYEQYF. Full variable domain (remainder filled in from reference TRBV7-9 and TRBJ2-7): DTGVSQNPRHKITKRGQNVTFRCDPISEHNRLYWYRQTLGQGPEFLTYFQNEAQLEKSRLLSDRFSAERPKGSFSTLEIQRTEQGDSAMYLCASIPGGGETYEQYFGPGTRLTVT.

The V call is TRBV11-2, the J call TRBJ2-5; D is perhaps TRBD2 (5 bases). V was pared by 3 bases and J by 2 bases, with 7 bases between. Germline CDR1 SGHAT, CDR2 FQNNGV. The CDR3 is 13 residues long. CDR3 in DNA: TGTGCCAGCAGCTTCGGGAATCAAGAGACCCAGTACTTC. Its protein product is CASSFGNQETQYF.

The chain employs TRBV5-1 and TRBJ2-7; D remains unclear. The ends were cut back, 4 bases at V and 4 bases at J, with 15 bases in the middle. The germline gives CDR1 SGHRS, CDR2 YFSETQ. This CDR3 region has 14 residues. The CDR3 DNA is TGCGCCAGCAGCCCTACCCCGACTCAGTACGAGCAGTACTTC. Its translation is CASSPTPTQYEQYF.

V is TRBV7-6 and J is TRBJ2-3; 12 positions match TRBD2. The length of the CDR3 is 19 residues. CDR1 SGHVS and CDR2 FNYEAQ come from the germline V gene. Trimming removed 8 bases from V and 0 bases from J; junction bases left unmatched: 15. CDR3 nucleotide sequence: TGTGCCAGCCAAAGAGGGGCTAGCGGGAGGGCCCTAAGCACAGATACGCAGTATTTT. It is translated as CASQRGASGRALSTDTQYF. Variable domain in full (rest from reference TRBV7-6 and TRBJ2-3): GAGVSQSPRYKVTKRGQDVALRCDPISGHVSLYWYRQALGQGPEFLTYFNYEAQQDKSGLPNDRFSAERPEGSISTLTIQRTEQRDSAMYRCASQRGASGRALSTDTQYFGPGTRLTVL.

The chain combines TRBV6-5 with TRBJ2-7; 10 bases map to TRBD1. The CDR3 sequence is 14 residues long. The germline CDR1 and CDR2 sequences are MNHEY and SVGAGI. V lost 6 bases and J lost 1; bases outside the gene matches: 3. CDR3 bases: TGTGCCAGCAGAGTGGGACAGGGGTCCTACGAGCAGTACTTC. Translated, it gives CASRVGQGSYEQYF.

CDR3 bases: TGTGCCTGGAAAAGGACTAGCGGGAGGTACGAGCAGTACTTC. It encodes CAWKRTSGRYEQYF. V gene TRBV30 combines with J gene TRBJ2-7; 14 bases match TRBD2. The CDR3 totals 14 residues. Germline CDR1 is GTSNPN and CDR2 is SVGIG (reference sequence). The ends lost 4 bases at V and 4 bases at J; junction bases unmatched: 3. The full variable domain, with the rest looked up from reference TRBV30 and TRBJ2-7, is SQTIHQWPATLVQPVGSPLSLECTVEGTSNPNLYWYRQAAGRGLQLLFYSVGIGQISSEVPQNLSASRPQDRQFILSSKKLLLSDSGFYLCAWKRTSGRYEQYFGPGTRLTVT.

For this clone: Other nucleotide sequences in the sample specify the same CDR3. The chain is built from TRBV7-9 and TRBJ2-5, with a weak D call TRBD1 (5 bases). Between the trimmed V and J ends, which lost 1 base and 2 bases, there was a span of 5 bases. Looked up from germline, CDR1 is SEHNR and CDR2 is FQNEAQ (reference sequence). The CDR3 spans 13 residues. The CDR3: CASSLDRQETQYF. The CDR3 DNA reads TGTGCCAGCAGCTTAGACAGGCAAGAGACCCAGTACTTC.

This clone occurred once. The chain carries TRBV5-6 and TRBJ1-2; 10 bases are a match to TRBD1. There are 17 residues in the CDR3. Germline V gene lookup returns CDR1 SGHDT and CDR2 YYEEEE. V lost 4 bases and J lost 5; bases outside the gene matches: 14. DNA of the CDR3: TGTGCCAGCAGCGGGGGACAGGGGAAGAGCCCTCGATATGGCTACACCTTC. It specifies CASSGGQGKSPRYGYTF.